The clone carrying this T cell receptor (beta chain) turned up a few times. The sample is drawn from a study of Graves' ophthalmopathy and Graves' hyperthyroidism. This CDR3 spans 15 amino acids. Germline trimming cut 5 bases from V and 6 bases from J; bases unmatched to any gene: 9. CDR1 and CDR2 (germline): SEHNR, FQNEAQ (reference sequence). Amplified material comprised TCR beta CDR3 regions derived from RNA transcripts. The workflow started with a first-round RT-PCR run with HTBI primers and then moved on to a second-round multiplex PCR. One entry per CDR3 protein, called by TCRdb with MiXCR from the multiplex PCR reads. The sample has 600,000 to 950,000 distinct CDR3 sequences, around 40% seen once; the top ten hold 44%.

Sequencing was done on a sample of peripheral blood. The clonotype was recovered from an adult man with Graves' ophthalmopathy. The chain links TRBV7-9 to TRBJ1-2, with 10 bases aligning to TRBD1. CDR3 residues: CASSRSGTGDNGYTF. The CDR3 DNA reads TGTGCCAGCAGCCGGTCCGGGACAGGGGACAATGGCTACACCTTC.